A selection of T cell receptor beta chains follows, all from one sample in a study of OX40 agonist ivuxolimab in advanced cancers. Generated by immunoSEQ multiplex PCR, the TCRdb table keeps only in-frame clones and is missing some. The table includes 70,000 or so clones, roughly 89% detected once. This specimen consisted of CD4+ or CD8+ T cells sorted from blood, obtained in a trial of the OX40 agonist ivuxolimab. The receptor set was obtained from an adult with an advanced solid tumor such as melanoma, head and neck, liver or kidney cancer. Each CDR3 is given with its conserved first and last residue. A D gene is named only where the DNA matches it firmly. Not every row has a clone size; where given, it reads once, few, many or a size class.

clone_size j_call d_call v_call cdr3_nt cdr3_aa
. TRBJ2-2 TRBD2 TRBV19 TGTGCCAGTAGTATTGGACTAGCGGCCAACACCGGGGAGCTGTTTTTT CASSIGLAANTGELFF
few TRBJ2-5 TRBD1 TRBV2 TGTGCCACCCTCAGACAGGGAGAGACCCAGTACTTC CATLRQGETQYF
. TRBJ2-1 . TRBV6-5 TGTGCCAGCACCCCAAATCGCCCGAATGAGCAGTTCTTC CASTPNRPNEQFF
. TRBJ2-7 . TRBV7-2 TGTGCCAGCAGCTTAGAGATCTCCTACGAGCAGTACTTC CASSLEISYEQYF
. TRBJ1-2 . TRBV11-2 TGTGCCAGCAGCCCGTTAATTGGTGTCCGCGGCTATGGCTACACCTTC CASSPLIGVRGYGYTF
. TRBJ2-7 . TRBV7-2 TGTGCCAGCAGCCCGGGGAGCCCCCTCTACGAGCAGTACTTC CASSPGSPLYEQYF
. TRBJ2-3 . TRBV30 TGTGCCTGGAGTGTTCAGGATACGCAGTATTTT CAWSVQDTQYF
. TRBJ2-2 . TRBV5-1 TGCGCCAGCAGGGTCCCGGGACTCAACACCGGGGAGCTGTTTTTT CASRVPGLNTGELFF
. TRBJ1-3 . TRBV7-6 TGTGCCAGCAGCTTAGAGGGGGGGGGATCGAGAAACACCATATATTTT CASSLEGGGSRNTIYF
. TRBJ2-3 . TRBV2 TGTGCCATCGGGGACAGCACAGATACGCAGTATTTT CAIGDSTDTQYF
. TRBJ2-3 . TRBV7-9 TGTGCCAGCAGCTTACGGGTAAGGGAAGATACGCAGTATTTT CASSLRVREDTQYF
. TRBJ2-2 . TRBV30 TGTGCCTCCTGGGGACAAATGAACACCGGGGAGCTGTTTTTT CASWGQMNTGELFF
. TRBJ2-6 . TRBV2 TGTGCCAGCAGTACGGACAGCTCTGGGGCCAACGTCCTGACTTTC CASSTDSSGANVLTF
. TRBJ2-3 TRBD2 TRBV7-3 TGTGCCAGCAGCTCTACTAGCGGTCAGACAGATACGCAGTATTTT CASSSTSGQTDTQYF
. TRBJ2-7 . TRBV6-1 TGTGCCATCGCGTCAGTGGGCCACGAGCAGTACTTC CAIASVGHEQYF
once TRBJ2-1 . TRBV7-7 TGTGCTAGCAGCTTAGCTAAATGGGATGAGCAGTTCTTC CASSLAKWDEQFF
. TRBJ1-4 TRBD1 TRBV19 TGTGCCACCTCCGGACAGGGACTGGTGGATGAAAAACTGTTTTTT CATSGQGLVDEKLFF
. TRBJ2-7 TRBD2 TRBV27 TGTGCCAGCAGCCCTCTCGGTGGGAGGGACTCCTACGAGCAGTACTTC CASSPLGGRDSYEQYF
. TRBJ2-2 . TRBV28 TGTGCCAGCACAGGGGCCACCGGGGAGCTGTTTTTT CASTGATGELFF
. TRBJ1-6 TRBD1 TRBV7-2 TGTGCCAGCCGACTGGACAGGGGAAGGCGATCACCCCTCCACTTT CASRLDRGRRSPLHF
. TRBJ1-2 . TRBV6-5 TGTGCCAGCAGGGACTATGGCTACACCTTC CASRDYGYTF
few TRBJ2-7 . TRBV6-1 TGTGCCAGCCTAGGGGGGAGCGAGCAGTACTTC CASLGGSEQYF
. TRBJ1-2 . TRBV6-6 TGTGCCAGCAGTCCAATTAGGGGGAGCTACACCTTC CASSPIRGSYTF
. TRBJ2-1 TRBD2 TRBV30 TGTGCCTGGAGTAAGGGACTAGCGACTAATGAGCAGTTCTTC CAWSKGLATNEQFF
. TRBJ1-1 . TRBV10-3 TGTGCCATCAGTGGGGGACGGCTGAACACTGAAGCTTTCTTT CAISGGRLNTEAFF
few TRBJ2-2 TRBD2 TRBV5-4 TGTGCCAGCAGTCCAGATCCGGGGGGAAACTTTTTGGGGGAGCTGTTTTTT CASSPDPGGNFLGELFF
. TRBJ2-1 . TRBV7-2 TGTGCCAGCAGCTTAGCCCCCCATGGTGGGCAGTTCTTC CASSLAPHGGQFF
. TRBJ1-3 TRBD1 TRBV7-2 TGTGCCAGCAGCCCCCGGGACAGGGGGCGCAGATCTGGAAACACCATATATTTT CASSPRDRGRRSGNTIYF
. TRBJ1-5 TRBD1 TRBV27 TGTGCCAGCAGCCAGGGGGATAGCAATCAGCCCCAGCATTTT CASSQGDSNQPQHF
. TRBJ2-1 TRBD2 TRBV2 TGTGCCAGCAGTGAAAGGCTAGCGGCATACAATGAGCAGTTCTTC CASSERLAAYNEQFF
. TRBJ2-4 . TRBV19 TGTGCCACCTCAAGATCGTCAAACATTCAGTACTTC CATSRSSNIQYF
. TRBJ2-2 TRBD1 TRBV11-3 TGTGCCAGCAGCCTGACAGGGGGGAAAGTAAACACCGGGGAGCTGTTTTTT CASSLTGGKVNTGELFF
. TRBJ2-2 . TRBV7-2 TGTGCCAGCAGCCCGGACTCCTCGAACACCGGGGAGCTGTTTTTT CASSPDSSNTGELFF
. TRBJ2-3 . TRBV21-1 TGTGCCCCATGGTCCAGCGGGGTGGGAGATACGCAGTATTTT CAPWSSGVGDTQYF
. TRBJ1-4 . TRBV25-1 TGTGCCAGCAGTGCCCCCGGGACAATATCGGGAAAACTGTTTTTT CASSAPGTISGKLFF
. TRBJ1-2 TRBD1 TRBV5-1 TGCGCCAGCAGCCAGGGGACAGGGGGAAGCTATGGCTACACCTTC CASSQGTGGSYGYTF
. TRBJ1-1 . TRBV19 TGTGCCACCTCAAAACAACACGGGAACACTGAAGCTTTCTTT CATSKQHGNTEAFF
. TRBJ1-1 . TRBV6-4 TGTGCCAGCAGGAACAGGGATCGGACTGAAGCTTTCTTT CASRNRDRTEAFF
once TRBJ2-7 . TRBV9 TGTGCCAGCAGCGTAGGCCTCACGCAGGTTGGATACGAGCAGTACTTC CASSVGLTQVGYEQYF
. TRBJ1-2 TRBD1 TRBV5-1 TGCGCCAGCAGCTTACAAGGACAGGGTGGCTACACCTTC CASSLQGQGGYTF
. TRBJ1-5 . TRBV10-2 TGCGCCAGCAGTGAGACAGGACTCGATCAGCCCCAGCATTTT CASSETGLDQPQHF
. TRBJ2-5 TRBD1 TRBV10-3 TGTGCCATCAGTCGACAGGGAGAGACCCAGTACTTC CAISRQGETQYF
. TRBJ1-4 . TRBV18 TGTGCCAGCTCACCAGGGGAGACAAGTTCAACTAATGAAAAACTGTTTTTT CASSPGETSSTNEKLFF
once TRBJ2-7 TRBD1 TRBV6-1 TGTGCCAGCAGTGTGTACAGGGGCGAGCAGTACTTC CASSVYRGEQYF
once TRBJ1-2 . TRBV10-3 TGTGCCATCAGTACAGGGAACTATGGCTACACCTTC CAISTGNYGYTF
. TRBJ1-1 . TRBV5-1 TGCGCCAGCAGAGGGGGTGCCACTGAAGCTTTCTTT CASRGGATEAFF
once TRBJ1-1 . TRBV19 TGTGCCAGTATCGTCCCCGGGACTAGGGGGAACACTGAAGCTTTCTTT CASIVPGTRGNTEAFF
. TRBJ2-7 . TRBV29-1 TGCAGCGTTGACAAGGGCGGCACCTACGAGCAGTACTTC CSVDKGGTYEQYF
. TRBJ2-1 TRBD2 TRBV7-2 TGTGCCAGCAGCCAAAGCGGGGACCTCTCCTACAATGAGCAGTTCTTC CASSQSGDLSYNEQFF
. TRBJ2-3 TRBD2 TRBV9 TGTGCCAGCAGCGTAGGACTAGCGACTAGCACAGATACGCAGTATTTT CASSVGLATSTDTQYF
. TRBJ2-5 . TRBV20-1 TGCAGTGCTAGAGAGACGCGGACCCAGTACTTC CSARETRTQYF
once TRBJ2-7 TRBD2 TRBV11-2 TGTGCCAGCAGCCGCGGGACTAGCGAGAACTACGAGCAGTACTTC CASSRGTSENYEQYF
. TRBJ2-5 TRBD2 TRBV6-5 TGTGCCAGCCGACGGGGGGGCCAAGAGACCCAGTACTTC CASRRGGQETQYF
once TRBJ2-1 . TRBV6-1 TGTGCCAGCAGGGGGTCAGGGATGAATGAGCAGTTCTTC CASRGSGMNEQFF
. TRBJ2-6 . TRBV7-2 TGTGCCAGCAGCTTGGCCGATGGGGCCAACGTCCTGACTTTC CASSLADGANVLTF
. TRBJ1-5 . TRBV7-3 TGTGCCAGCAGCTTAGATCAGCATCAGCCCCAGCATTTT CASSLDQHQPQHF
. TRBJ2-5 . TRBV7-3 TGTGCCAGCAGCCCAAGACCGGAGACCCAGTACTTC CASSPRPETQYF
. TRBJ2-7 TRBD2 TRBV28 TGTGCCAGCGGGACTAGTTCCTACGAGCAGTACTTC CASGTSSYEQYF
. TRBJ1-4 . TRBV4-2 TGTGCCAGCAGCCCGGGACAAAATGAAAAACTGTTTTTT CASSPGQNEKLFF
. TRBJ2-3 . TRBV4-3 TGCGCCAGCAGCCAAGGGGTAGCGGCTAGCACAGATACGCAGTATTTT CASSQGVAASTDTQYF